This is a list of T cell receptor beta chains from one sample in a study of blood T cell repertoires in COVID-19. Clones were read by immunoSEQ multiplex PCR, and TCRdb kept only the in-frame ones, dropping some. The top ten clones hold roughly 3.1% of a sample with fewer than 300,000 clones, approximately 82% of them seen once. Input material: peripheral blood. The source is a woman aged 18-29 years with acute or convalescent COVID-19. Each CDR3 is given with its conserved first and last residue. D genes are given only for firm matches. Rows may omit the clone size; those that give it use once, few, many or a size class.

abundance	j_gene	v_gene	d_gene	CDR3aa	CDR3nt
few	TRBJ1-2	TRBV28	-	CASSLGHGGYGYTF	TGTGCCAGCAGTTTAGGGCACGGGGGGTATGGCTACACCTTC
-	TRBJ2-1	TRBV5-4	TRBD2	CASSWGRSTSLAYNEQFF	TGTGCCAGCAGCTGGGGACGGTCGACTAGCCTCGCGTACAATGAGCAGTTCTTC
-	TRBJ2-1	TRBV19	TRBD2	CASRETSGRWNEQFF	TGTGCCAGTAGAGAGACTAGCGGGAGGTGGAATGAGCAGTTCTTC
-	TRBJ1-4	TRBV19	TRBD1	CASSSPGTGGFGKLFF	TGTGCCAGTAGTAGCCCCGGGACAGGGGGCTTTGGAAAACTGTTTTTT
-	TRBJ2-1	TRBV11-1	-	CASSSPPLDNEQFF	TGTGCCAGCAGCTCCCCCCCCCTCGACAATGAGCAGTTCTTC
-	TRBJ2-3	TRBV7-6	-	CASTLAGGERHTDTQYF	TGTGCCAGCACCCTAGCCGGGGGTGAGAGACACACAGATACGCAGTATTTT
-	TRBJ2-7	TRBV27	-	CASSSGGGSSYEQYF	TGTGCCAGCAGTTCCGGTGGCGGCTCCTCCTACGAGCAGTACTTC
-	TRBJ2-5	TRBV7-9	TRBD1	CASTRTGTQETQYF	TGTGCCAGCACCAGGACAGGGACCCAAGAGACCCAGTACTTC
once	TRBJ2-3	TRBV29-1	TRBD2	CSSVRGLAGDTQYF	TGCAGCTCAGTGAGGGGACTAGCGGGAGATACGCAGTATTTT
-	TRBJ2-5	TRBV5-4	TRBD1	CASSPGQGETQYF	TGTGCCAGCAGTCCGGGACAGGGAGAGACCCAGTACTTC
few	TRBJ2-7	TRBV30	TRBD2	CAWRVTSGSYEQYF	TGTGCCTGGAGGGTGACTAGCGGGAGCTACGAGCAGTACTTC
-	TRBJ2-2	TRBV9	-	CASSVETGQNTGELFF	TGTGCCAGCAGCGTAGAAACGGGACAAAACACCGGGGAGCTGTTTTTT
-	TRBJ2-7	TRBV5-4	TRBD2	CASSLDGTSGLYEQYF	TGTGCCAGCAGCTTGGATGGAACTAGCGGACTCTACGAGCAGTACTTC
-	TRBJ1-2	TRBV2	TRBD1	CASSLQGGDYGYTF	TGTGCCAGCAGTTTACAGGGGGGGGACTATGGCTACACCTTC
-	TRBJ2-2	TRBV10-3	-	CAISGAGEDTGELFF	TGTGCCATCAGTGGAGCAGGGGAAGACACCGGGGAGCTGTTTTTT
-	TRBJ1-5	TRBV28	-	CASSLLSGGKPQHF	TGTGCCAGCAGTTTATTAAGCGGGGGGAAGCCCCAGCATTTT
-	TRBJ1-3	TRBV2	TRBD1	CASSRDSLSGNTIYF	TGTGCCAGCAGTAGGGACAGCCTCTCTGGAAACACCATATATTTT
-	TRBJ1-1	TRBV9	-	CASSVDPRGGDTEAFF	TGTGCCAGCAGCGTCGACCCCCGAGGGGGGGACACTGAAGCTTTCTTT
-	TRBJ1-1	TRBV10-2	TRBD1	CASSVSTGATEAFF	TGCGCCAGCAGTGTTTCCACAGGGGCCACTGAAGCTTTCTTT